A single TCR beta chain is shown here with its context. Recruited during active infection, patients (from Seattle) were subsequently followed longitudinally. These data come from a study of blood T cell repertoires in COVID-19. The germline V gene encodes CDR1 SGDLS and CDR2 YYNGEE. The trim removed 2 bases at V and 2 bases at J, leaving 4 bases unmatched. CDR3 length: 16 amino acids. Original data processing: Amplified reference gene primers provided the basis for estimating nucleated cell counts. Data came from immunoSEQ multiplex PCR; TCRdb stores just in-frame clones and leaves some out. V and J calls and clone size are given by that table; D and trimming were obtained from the DNA. The data contain about 170,000 clones, around four fifths of them singletons.

The chain is built from TRBV9 and TRBJ2-5; 12 positions agree with TRBD2. The sample consisted of peripheral blood. This sequence was found in an older woman with COVID-19, enrolled during active disease. The CDR3 reads CASSVGTSGSQETQYF. CDR3 nucleotide sequence: TGTGCCAGCAGCGTTGGGACTAGCGGGTCTCAAGAGACCCAGTACTTC.